The following is a T cell receptor beta chain sequence with its context. This sample is drawn from a study of shared clonotypes between healthy human individuals. Terminally differentiated effector memory CD45RA+ cells were excluded from the naive CD8 cells, which were CD45RO-negative and positively selected for CCR7. Some clones are missing from TCRdb's copy, which holds only in-frame ones; the method was immunoSEQ multiplex PCR. This sample has roughly 570,000 clones, with 98% found just once. The CDR3 is made up of 14 amino acids. Per the germline V gene, CDR1 is SGHNT and CDR2 is YYREEE (reference sequence). V was trimmed by 8 bases and J by 4 bases, leaving 16 bases between them.

The TCR sequence derives from a man younger than 45 in good health. The rearrangement links TRBV5-4 to TRBJ2-1; TRBD2 is a possible D gene (7 bases). Sequencing was performed on naive CD8+ T cells sorted from blood. CDR3 amino acids: CARGGAGWYNEQFF. In nucleotides, the CDR3 is TGTGCCAGGGGGGGGGCCGGTTGGTACAATGAGCAGTTCTTC.